The 21 T cell receptor beta chains reported below all come from one sample, sequenced in a study of identical twins listed by TCRdb under 2016. Library generation was performed with 5' RACE. The instrument was an Illumina HiSeq 2000. TCRdb applied fastp at Q25 and MiXCR to the public reads, then kept only in-frame beta chains. When rows share a CDR3 protein, they turn into one entry using the most common DNA and genes. For this sample there are roughly 470,000 distinct CDR3 sequences; roughly an eighth appear just once. Around 0.98% of the sample is held by the ten biggest clonotypes. These data were also filed under a second study, of yellow fever vaccine responses in identical twins.

The sequenced sample consisted of CD4+ T cells sorted from blood. The receptors were gathered from a young woman in good health.

This clonotype was recorded a few times. This chain connects TRBV15 to TRBJ2-4; D is unresolved. The CDR3 consists of 8 residues. Germline lookup yields CDR1 LNHNV and CDR2 YYDKDF (reference sequence). V was cut by 10 bases and J by 16 bases, with 11 bases left in between. The DNA of the CDR3 is TGTGCCAACTCGATCTGTTACTTC. Protein: CANSICYF.

Many counts were recorded for this clonotype. The chain joins TRBV12-3 or TRBV12-4 to TRBJ1-2, with a possible D match to TRBD1 (5 bases). V lost 8 bases and J 5 bases, leaving 15 bases between the germline ends. The CDR3 length is 13 residues. CDR3: CASGSGVEYGYTF. The CDR3 DNA reads TGTGCCAGCGGATCGGGGGTTGAGTATGGCTACACCTTC.

V and J are TRBV12-3 or TRBV12-4 and TRBJ1-3, with TRBD1 identical over 12 bases. The CDR3 extends over 12 amino acids. The J segment lost 10 bases and the V segment lost 10 bases, leaving 5 bases of the junction unmatched. In nucleotides, the CDR3 is TGTGCCATCGGGACAGGGGGCGGTACCATATATTTT. This gives the protein CAIGTGGGTIYF.

The table lists this clonotype with a few counts. This sequence joins TRBV12-3 or TRBV12-4 and TRBJ2-1; TRBD2 agrees at 12 bases. Losses at the gene ends were 6 bases for V and 6 bases for J; bases not matched to a gene: 3. CDR3 length: 14 residues. CDR3 DNA sequence: TGTGCCAGCAGGACTAGCGGGGGCCGCAATGAGCAGTTCTTC. Translated, it gives CASRTSGGRNEQFF.

This clonotype has only a few counts. The chain joins TRBV12-3 or TRBV12-4 to TRBJ2-3; 8 nucleotides align to TRBD2. The CDR3 extends over 14 amino acids. Unmatched junction bases numbered 5, after V lost 3 bases and J lost 6 bases. CDR3 sequence reads: CASSFWTSHDTQYF. CDR3 coding DNA: TGTGCCAGCAGTTTCTGGACTAGCCACGATACGCAGTATTTT.

The chain has TRBV6-2 or TRBV6-3 and TRBJ2-1; the D is unclear. The CDR3 is 14 amino acids. From germline, CDR1 is MNHEY and CDR2 SVGEGT. Between the trimmed V and J ends, which lost 2 bases and 3 bases, there was a span of 8 bases. CDR3 amino acids: CASSYDTGYNEQFF. The CDR3, as DNA: TGTGCCAGCAGTTACGATACCGGCTACAATGAGCAGTTCTTC.

This clonotype was observed a handful of times. The V and J genes are TRBV5-5 and TRBJ1-6, with D possibly matching TRBD1 (6 bases). Trimming pared 2 bases from V and 8 bases from J, leaving 14 bases between. Germline CDR1 reads SGHKS; CDR2 reads YYEKEE (reference sequence). The CDR3 contains 15 residues. As DNA, the CDR3 is TGTGCCAGCAGCTTCCTACAGGGAGTTGATTCACCCCTCCACTTT. It translates to CASSFLQGVDSPLHF.

In this sample, this clonotype turned up a few times. V gene TRBV20-1 combines with J gene TRBJ1-3; 8 bases map to TRBD1. CDR1 is DFQATT and CDR2 is SNEGSKA in the germline V gene (reference sequence). The CDR3 loop spans 14 amino acids. With V trimmed by 2 bases and J by 3 bases, 3 bases remained unmatched. The DNA for the CDR3 is TGCAGTGCTAGAAGGACAGGGAGTGGAAACACCATATATTTT. This codes for CSARRTGSGNTIYF.

This clonotype came up many times. The chain joins TRBV11-2 to TRBJ2-3; TRBD1 matches at 9 bases. Germline loops: CDR1 SGHAT, CDR2 FQNNGV. The CDR3 extends over 16 amino acids. The V gene end was trimmed by 6 bases and the J gene end by 4 bases; junction bases not matched to a gene: 11. This CDR3 is CASSTGTGFGSDTQYF. The CDR3 coding sequence is TGTGCCAGCAGTACCGGGACAGGGTTCGGTTCAGATACGCAGTATTTT.

The rearrangement uses TRBV12-3 or TRBV12-4 and TRBJ2-2; possible D gene TRBD2, 5 bases. With 0 bases removed from V and 6 bases from J, the gap between germline ends came to 11 bases. This CDR3 comprises 15 residues. The CDR3 loop is CASSLAGVGAGELFF. For the CDR3, the DNA is TGTGCCAGCAGTTTAGCGGGAGTAGGAGCCGGGGAGCTGTTTTTT.

Points on this clonotype: Just one base apart from a much larger clone, this may be a read error. This chain links TRBV28 with TRBJ2-1; D is tentatively TRBD1 or TRBD2 (5 bases each). Trimming cost V 5 bases and J 0 bases, with 11 bases left between them. The CDR3 runs to 15 residues. Germline-derived CDR1 and CDR2 are MDHEN and SYDVKM. CDR3 loop: CASSPWGSSYNEQFF. The CDR3 region has the DNA TGTGCCAGCAGTCCCTGGGGGAGCTCCTACAATGAGCAGTTCTTC.

This clonotype was detected many times. V usage is TRBV12-3 or TRBV12-4 and J usage is TRBJ2-5; 8 bases map to TRBD2. J was trimmed by 1 base and V by 2 bases; bases with no gene match: 9. This CDR3 is built from 17 residues. Here the CDR3 reads CASSLWAGGLFQETQYF. CDR3 sequence (DNA): TGTGCCAGCAGTTTATGGGCGGGGGGACTGTTCCAAGAGACCCAGTACTTC.

The chain carries TRBV3-1 and TRBJ1-4; D not resolved. CDR3 length equals 15 residues. Germline V gene lookup returns CDR1 LGHDT and CDR2 YNNKEL (reference sequence). The ends were cut back, 0 bases at V and 8 bases at J, with 13 bases in the middle. The CDR3 coding sequence is TGTGCCAGCAGCCAAGATGCGGCGATCGGGGAAAAACTGTTTTTT. As protein: CASSQDAAIGEKLFF.

V and J are TRBV30 and TRBJ1-1, with unresolved D. Germline CDR1 reads GTSNPN; CDR2 reads SVGIG (reference sequence). Trimming took 1 base from V and 3 from J, leaving 9 bases between them. This CDR3 comprises 13 residues. This chain's CDR3 is CAWSADTYTEAFF. CDR3 nucleotide sequence: TGTGCCTGGAGTGCGGATACGTACACTGAAGCTTTCTTT. Together with reference TRBV30 and TRBJ1-1, the CDR3 gives the full variable domain: SQTIHQWPATLVQPVGSPLSLECTVEGTSNPNLYWYRQAAGRGLQLLFYSVGIGQISSEVPQNLSASRPQDRQFILSSKKLLLSDSGFYLCAWSADTYTEAFFGQGTRLTVV.

This clonotype was counted a few times. This chain joins TRBV3-1 and TRBJ1-4; D uncertain. The germline V gene has CDR1 LGHDT and CDR2 YNNKEL (reference sequence). This CDR3 is built from 16 residues. Trimming cost V 4 bases and J 0 bases, with 12 bases left between them. The CDR3 protein is CASSPLGRTTNEKLFF. The CDR3 nucleotides are TGTGCCAGCAGCCCCCTCGGTCGGACAACTAATGAAAAACTGTTTTTT.

This clonotype has just a few counts. This chain uses TRBV3-1 with TRBJ2-3; 9 positions agree with TRBD2. With V trimmed by 3 bases and J by 2 bases, 3 bases remained unmatched. CDR3 size: 15 residues. Looked up from germline, CDR1 is LGHDT and CDR2 is YNNKEL (reference sequence). The CDR3 is CASSQRGGYTDTQYF. As DNA, the CDR3 is TGTGCCAGCAGCCAGCGGGGGGGATACACAGATACGCAGTATTTT.

The genes are TRBV29-1 and TRBJ2-3, with 10 positions matching TRBD2. Germline CDR1 is SQVTM and CDR2 is ANQGSEA. V was clipped by 6 bases and J by 6 bases; unmatched bases: 9. This CDR3 spans 14 amino acids. For the CDR3, the DNA is TGCAGCGTAGGTACCAGCGGGGGGGCCGATACGCAGTATTTT. Translated, it gives CSVGTSGGADTQYF.

The chain employs TRBV6-2 or TRBV6-3 and TRBJ2-7, with 9 nucleotides matching TRBD1. CDR3 size: 15 residues. CDR1 is MNHEY and CDR2 is SVGEGT in the germline V gene. V trimming: 2 bases; J trimming: 3 bases; junction bases outside the gene matches: 5. In DNA, the CDR3 is TGTGCCAGCAGTTACGAGGGACAGGGAGGCTACGAGCAGTACTTC. Residues: CASSYEGQGGYEQYF.

A few counts support this clonotype. The V call is TRBV7-9, the J call TRBJ1-2; possibly TRBD1 for D (6 bases). V lost 1 base and J lost 4, with 13 bases in between. This CDR3 has 15 amino acids. In germline, CDR1 is SEHNR, CDR2 FQNEAQ (reference sequence). CDR3 amino acids: CASSLVQGISYGYTF. The DNA of the CDR3 is TGTGCCAGCAGCTTAGTGCAGGGGATCAGCTATGGCTACACCTTC. Full variable domain (outside the CDR3, taken from reference TRBV7-9 and TRBJ1-2): DTGVSQNPRHKITKRGQNVTFRCDPISEHNRLYWYRQTLGQGPEFLTYFQNEAQLEKSRLLSDRFSAERPKGSFSTLEIQRTEQGDSAMYLCASSLVQGISYGYTFGSGTRLTVV.

V is TRBV7-8 and J is TRBJ2-7, with D unclear. Germline assignment: CDR1 SGHVS and CDR2 FQNEAQ. This CDR3 spans 16 amino acids. Deletions cut 1 base from V and 3 bases from J, with 16 bases between. The CDR3: CASSLGRPVDNYEQYF. DNA of the CDR3: TGTGCCAGCAGCTTAGGCAGGCCAGTAGATAACTACGAGCAGTACTTC. The full variable domain, in which reference TRBV7-8 and TRBJ2-7 provide the parts outside the CDR3, is GAGVSQSPRYKVAKRGQDVALRCDPISGHVSLFWYQQALGQGPEFLTYFQNEAQLDKSGLPSDRFFAERPEGSVSTLKIQRTQQEDSAVYLCASSLGRPVDNYEQYFGPGTRLTVT.

This rearrangement joins TRBV6-2 or TRBV6-3 to TRBJ2-1; D is ambiguous. Germline V gives CDR1 MNHEY, CDR2 SVGEGT. V lost 7 bases and J lost 6, with 10 bases in between. The CDR3 loop spans 12 amino acids. The CDR3 protein is CASTWAPNEQFF. The CDR3 nucleotides are TGTGCCAGCACCTGGGCTCCCAATGAGCAGTTCTTC.